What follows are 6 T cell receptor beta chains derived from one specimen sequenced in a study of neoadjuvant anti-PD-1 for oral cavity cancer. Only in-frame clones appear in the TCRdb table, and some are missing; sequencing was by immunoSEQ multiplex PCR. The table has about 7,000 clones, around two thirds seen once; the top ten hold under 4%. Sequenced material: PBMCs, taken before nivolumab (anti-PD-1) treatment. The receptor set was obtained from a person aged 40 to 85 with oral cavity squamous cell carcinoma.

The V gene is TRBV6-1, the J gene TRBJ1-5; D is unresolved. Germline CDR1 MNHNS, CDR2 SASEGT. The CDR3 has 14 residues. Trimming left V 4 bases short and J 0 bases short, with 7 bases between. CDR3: CASSVLDSNQPQHF. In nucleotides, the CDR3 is TGTGCCAGCAGTGTATTGGATAGCAATCAGCCCCAGCATTTT.

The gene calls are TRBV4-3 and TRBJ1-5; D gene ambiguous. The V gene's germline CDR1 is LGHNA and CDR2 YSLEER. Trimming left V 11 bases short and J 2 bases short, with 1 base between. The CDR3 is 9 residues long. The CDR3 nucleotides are TGCGCCCGCAATCAGCCCCAGCATTTT. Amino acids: CARNQPQHF.

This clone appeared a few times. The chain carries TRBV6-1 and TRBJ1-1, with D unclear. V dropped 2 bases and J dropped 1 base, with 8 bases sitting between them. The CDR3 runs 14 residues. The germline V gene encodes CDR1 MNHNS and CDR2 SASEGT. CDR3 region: CASSENTRNTEAFF. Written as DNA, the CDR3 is TGTGCCAGCAGTGAAAATACACGGAACACTGAAGCTTTCTTT.

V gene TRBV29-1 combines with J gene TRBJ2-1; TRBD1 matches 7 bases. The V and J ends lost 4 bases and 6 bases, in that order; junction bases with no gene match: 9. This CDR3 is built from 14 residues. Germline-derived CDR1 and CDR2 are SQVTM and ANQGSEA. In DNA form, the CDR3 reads TGCAGCGTTGGAGACAGGGACCCCTTCAATGAGCAGTTCTTC. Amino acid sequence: CSVGDRDPFNEQFF.

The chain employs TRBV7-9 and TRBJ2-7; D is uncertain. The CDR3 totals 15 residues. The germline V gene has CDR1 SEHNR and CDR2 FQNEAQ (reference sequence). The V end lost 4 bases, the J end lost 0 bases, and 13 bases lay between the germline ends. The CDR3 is CASSSGQTSSYEQYF. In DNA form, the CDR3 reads TGTGCCAGCAGCTCGGGCCAGACGAGCTCCTACGAGCAGTACTTC.

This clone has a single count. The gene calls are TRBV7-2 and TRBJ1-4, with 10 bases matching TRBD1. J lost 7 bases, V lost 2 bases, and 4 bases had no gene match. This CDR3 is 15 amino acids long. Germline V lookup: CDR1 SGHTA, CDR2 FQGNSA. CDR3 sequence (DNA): TGTGCCAGCAGCTTACGACAGGGGGCGTTTGAAAAACTGTTTTTT. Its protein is CASSLRQGAFEKLFF.